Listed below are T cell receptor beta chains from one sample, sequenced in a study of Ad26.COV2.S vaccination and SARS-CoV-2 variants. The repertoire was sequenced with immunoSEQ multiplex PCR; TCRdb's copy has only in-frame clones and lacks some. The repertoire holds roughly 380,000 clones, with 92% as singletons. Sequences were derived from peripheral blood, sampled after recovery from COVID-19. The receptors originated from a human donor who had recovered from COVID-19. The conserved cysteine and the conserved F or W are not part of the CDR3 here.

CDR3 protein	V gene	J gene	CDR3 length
ASSRQGRHEQF	TRBV5-1	TRBJ2-1	11
ASSLQGVTEAF	TRBV27	TRBJ1-1	11
SVETQY	TRBV29-1	TRBJ2-5	6
SASRRENEQF	TRBV20-1	TRBJ2-1	10
ASSGDRTGKLF	TRBV25-1	TRBJ1-4	11
ASSLSSGGNQETQY	TRBV27	TRBJ2-5	14
ASSQDLASQRYEQY	TRBV4-2	TRBJ2-7	14
ASSLGPTPGQGFDGYT	TRBV5-1	TRBJ1-2	16
ASSLGTGVHEQY	TRBV19	TRBJ2-7	12
ASSLQYTDTQY	TRBV12-3/TRBV12-4	TRBJ2-3	11
ASSSIRDTDT	TRBV6-6	TRBJ1-2	10
ASSLGTGAYEQY	TRBV7-2	TRBJ2-7	12
ASSFSVTGLNTGELF	TRBV13	TRBJ2-2	15
ASLNRDRFDDNQPQH	TRBV23-1	TRBJ1-5	15
ASSLWTGAEAF	TRBV6-6	TRBJ1-1	11
ASSRIPGQRGTGELF	TRBV18	TRBJ2-2	15
ASSSAYQETQY	TRBV19	TRBJ2-5	11
ASSDSGQISYEQY	TRBV6-1	TRBJ2-7	13
ASSPDSANIQY	TRBV19	TRBJ2-4	11
ASSPDRRSTGGAF	TRBV7-2	TRBJ1-1	13
ASLTGSYSNQPQH	TRBV6-4	TRBJ1-5	13
ASRGGRRAGGYTEAF	TRBV19	TRBJ1-1	15
ASSSGEGVNQPQH	TRBV5-1	TRBJ1-5	13
ASSLDALLHYGYT	TRBV7-9	TRBJ1-2	13
ASSPRDRGYEQY	TRBV10-2	TRBJ2-7	12
ASSHRGPATDTQY	TRBV11-3	TRBJ2-3	13
ASSLVRGAAGELF	TRBV7-2	TRBJ2-2	13
ASSDSSTEAF	TRBV6-1	TRBJ1-1	10
AITRTGGGEQF	TRBV10-3	TRBJ2-1	11
ASTEGWTEAF	TRBV14	TRBJ1-1	10
ASSGSGGNSYNEQF	TRBV5-1	TRBJ2-1	14
ASSHTRTGVGYT	TRBV11-2	TRBJ1-2	12
ASSIRLAAYNEQF	TRBV19	TRBJ2-1	13
ASSQVADLRGETQY	TRBV4-1	TRBJ2-5	14
ASRPDWDTQY	TRBV7-8	TRBJ2-3	10
ASSPGGDRVEEKLF	TRBV7-2	TRBJ1-4	14
ASSLAPTGAYEQY	TRBV7-7	TRBJ2-7	13
ASRADSYNSPLH	TRBV6-5	TRBJ1-6	12
ASSVPRGEQY	TRBV6-5	TRBJ2-7	10
ASSIEGESSYEQY	TRBV19	TRBJ2-7	13
ASSRQSSTDTQY	TRBV7-2	TRBJ2-3	12
ASSQVALLLGTEAF	TRBV4-1	TRBJ1-1	14
ASSSGTPSSGANVLT	TRBV5-6	TRBJ2-6	15
ASRPTGSYEQY	TRBV5-1	TRBJ2-7	11
ASSFDFFDRGSGEQF	TRBV21-1	TRBJ2-1	15
ASSLKPSGGSLNTGELF	TRBV4-1	TRBJ2-2	17
ASSEPGLNQPQH	TRBV6-1	TRBJ1-5	12
AISKGQSYGYT	TRBV10-3	TRBJ1-2	11
ASSPRTGGGGNTIY	TRBV7-6	TRBJ1-3	14
ASSEFQGAHEQY	TRBV10-1	TRBJ2-7	12
ASTDHYGYT	TRBV3-1/TRBV3-2	TRBJ1-2	9
ASSLVRVYGYT	TRBV7-2	TRBJ1-2	11
ASSALTGLLNNEQF	TRBV9	TRBJ2-1	14
ASSASKYGYT	TRBV12-3/TRBV12-4	TRBJ1-2	10
ASSLVLAGGWSADTQY	TRBV5-1	TRBJ2-3	16